This T cell receptor beta chain was captured by sequencing in a study of T cells in Graves' hyperthyroidism and ophthalmopathy. This clonotype was detected ten times or more. The length of the CDR3 is 14 residues. In germline, CDR1 is MDHEN, CDR2 SYDVKM. The V and J ends lost 8 bases and 5 bases respectively, with 18 bases between them. Amplification yielded TCR beta CDR3 regions, with RNA transcripts as the source. When the TCR CDR3 underwent first-round RT-PCR, the HTBI primer set was used. Via MiXCR, TCRdb re-called the multiplex PCR reads, giving one row per CDR3 protein. The data show roughly 420,000 distinct CDR3 sequences, less than 20% seen once.

The chain combines TRBV28 with TRBJ2-5, with D perhaps assigned TRBD1 or TRBD2 (5 bases each). The receptor was isolated from a woman between 18 and 29 years old with Graves' hyperthyroidism. Material for sequencing was blood. CDR3 sequence reads: CASGEITGRETQYF. In DNA form, the CDR3 reads TGTGCCAGCGGGGAAATTACGGGGCGCGAGACCCAGTACTTC.